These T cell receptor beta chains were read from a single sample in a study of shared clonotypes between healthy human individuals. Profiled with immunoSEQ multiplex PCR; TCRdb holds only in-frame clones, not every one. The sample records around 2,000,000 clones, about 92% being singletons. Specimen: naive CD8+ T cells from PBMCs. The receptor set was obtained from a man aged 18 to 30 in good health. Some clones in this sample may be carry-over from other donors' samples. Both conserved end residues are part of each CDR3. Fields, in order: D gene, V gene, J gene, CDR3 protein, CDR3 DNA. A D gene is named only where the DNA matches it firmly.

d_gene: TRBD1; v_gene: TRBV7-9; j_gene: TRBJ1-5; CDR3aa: CASSRGQGLGQPQHF; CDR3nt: TGTGCCAGCAGCCGGGGACAGGGTTTAGGTCAGCCCCAGCATTTT
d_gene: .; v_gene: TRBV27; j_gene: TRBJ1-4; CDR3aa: CASSLYGHTTNEKLFF; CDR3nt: TGTGCCAGCAGTTTATACGGGCATACAACTAATGAAAAACTGTTTTTT
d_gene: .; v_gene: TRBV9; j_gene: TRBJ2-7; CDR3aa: CASSVGASGHYEQYF; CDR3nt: TGTGCCAGCAGCGTAGGGGCCTCGGGACATTACGAGCAGTACTTC
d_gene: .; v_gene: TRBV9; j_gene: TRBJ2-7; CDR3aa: CASSVGDGAYEQYF; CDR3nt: TGTGCCAGCAGCGTAGGGGACGGCGCCTACGAGCAGTACTTC
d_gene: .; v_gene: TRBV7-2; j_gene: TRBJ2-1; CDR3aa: CASSLGGYSYNEQFF; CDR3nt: TGTGCCAGCAGCTTAGGCGGGTACTCCTACAATGAGCAGTTCTTC
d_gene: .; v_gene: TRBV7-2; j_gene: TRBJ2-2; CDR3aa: CASSLLSGSGELFF; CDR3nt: TGTGCCAGCAGCTTATTAAGCGGATCAGGGGAGCTGTTTTTT
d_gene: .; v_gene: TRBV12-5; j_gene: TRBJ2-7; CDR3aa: CASGLRRGYTYEQYF; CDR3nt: TGTGCTAGTGGCCTGAGGCGGGGCTACACCTACGAGCAGTACTTC
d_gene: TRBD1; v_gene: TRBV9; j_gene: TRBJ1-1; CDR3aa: CASSADRGTEAFF; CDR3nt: TGTGCCAGCAGCGCCGACAGGGGGACTGAAGCTTTCTTT
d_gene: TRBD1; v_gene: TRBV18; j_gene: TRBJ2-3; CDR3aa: CASSEPGQGADTQYF; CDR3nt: TGTGCCAGCTCGGAACCGGGACAGGGGGCAGATACGCAGTATTTT
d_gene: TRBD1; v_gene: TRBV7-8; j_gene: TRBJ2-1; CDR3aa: CASSTGQGHNEQFF; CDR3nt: TGTGCCAGCAGCACCGGACAGGGGCACAATGAGCAGTTCTTC